This TCR beta chain originates from a study of T cells in Graves' hyperthyroidism and ophthalmopathy. TCR beta CDR3 regions were amplified from RNA transcripts. An initial round of RT-PCR targeting the TCR CDR3 relied on the HTBI primer set. TCRdb reanalysed the multiplex PCR reads using MiXCR and keeps one entry per CDR3 protein. The sample consists of fewer than 900,000 distinct CDR3 sequences, over 15% of them appearing once. Absence of ophthalmopathy progression within 18 months defined stable Graves' hyperthyroidism. Study-wide results and limits: Separation of ophthalmopathy from stable hyperthyroidism was achieved by a 13 V-J model.

V shed 6 bases and J 0 bases; nucleotides not matched to a gene: 9. The germline V gene has CDR1 LNHDA and CDR2 SQIVND (reference sequence). CDR3 length: 17 amino acids. As concerns this clonotype: Its specificity is not known.

The receptor was derived from a man between 18 and 35 years old with Graves' hyperthyroidism. Sequencing input: blood. The chain joins TRBV19 to TRBJ1-5; the match to TRBD1 covers 9 bases. CDR3 loop: CASRIGTGRYSNQPQHF. The CDR3 DNA follows: TGTGCCAGTAGGATTGGGACAGGGAGATATAGCAATCAGCCCCAGCATTTT.